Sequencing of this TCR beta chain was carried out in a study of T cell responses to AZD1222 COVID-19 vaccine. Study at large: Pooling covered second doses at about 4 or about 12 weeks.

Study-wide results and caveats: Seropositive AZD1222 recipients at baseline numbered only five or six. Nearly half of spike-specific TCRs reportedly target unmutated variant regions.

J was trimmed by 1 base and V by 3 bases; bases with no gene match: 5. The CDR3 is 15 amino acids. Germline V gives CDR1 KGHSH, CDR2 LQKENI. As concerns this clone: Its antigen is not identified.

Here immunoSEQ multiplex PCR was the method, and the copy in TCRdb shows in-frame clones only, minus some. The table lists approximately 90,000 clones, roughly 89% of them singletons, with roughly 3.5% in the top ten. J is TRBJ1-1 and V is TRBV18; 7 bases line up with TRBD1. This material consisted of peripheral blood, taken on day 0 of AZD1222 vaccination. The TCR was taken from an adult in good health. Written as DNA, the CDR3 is TGTGCCAGCTCACCCTTACGGACAGGGAACACTGAAGCTTTCTTT. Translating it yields CASSPLRTGNTEAFF. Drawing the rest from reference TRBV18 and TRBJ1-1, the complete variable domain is NAGVMQNPRHLVRRRGQEARLRCSPMKGHSHVYWYRQLPEEGLKFMVYLQKENIIDESGMPKERFSAEFPKEGPSILRIQQVVRGDSAAYFCASSPLRTGNTEAFFGQGTRLTVV.